This T cell receptor (beta chain) emerged from a study of T cell responses to AZD1222 COVID-19 vaccine. The study, taken as a whole, reports: A mostly white British donor set with more females was recruited, and clonal diversity was possibly underestimated. Targets within unmutated variant regions were reportedly found for nearly half of spike-specific TCRs.

As for this clone: Its matching antigen is unknown.

Only in-frame clones appear in the TCRdb table, and some are missing; sequencing was by immunoSEQ multiplex PCR. Here the sample spans about 200,000 clones, just over 90% being singletons. The V gene lost 10 bases and the J gene lost 7 bases, with 17 bases spanning the gap. The CDR3 covers 13 residues. Germline CDR1 and CDR2: ENHRY and SYGVKD. The receptor was derived from an adult who received the MenACWY meningococcal vaccine as a control. The source material was peripheral blood, sampled 28 days after the second dose of the MenACWY control vaccine. The genes are TRBV10-3 and TRBJ1-5; D might be TRBD1 (6 bases). The CDR3 sequence is CASHAGAAQPQHF. The CDR3 DNA follows: TGTGCCAGCCACGCAGGGGCTGCACAGCCCCAGCATTTT.